This T cell receptor (beta chain) comes out of a study of blood T cell repertoires in COVID-19. For the study at large: Acute and convalescent COVID-19 specimens originated in the United States, Italy and Spain. Sources were T cells, B-cell-depleted T cells, or PBMCs; the material itself was cDNA or gDNA.

Germline V gene sequence: CDR1 SGHNT, CDR2 YENEEA. CDR3 length: 15 residues. V lost 5 bases and J 3 bases, leaving 14 bases between the germline ends. Methods used by the authors: Reference gene primer amplification gave nucleated cell count estimates. The data were produced by immunoSEQ multiplex PCR, yet TCRdb's version contains in-frame clones alone and is incomplete. V and J calls and clone size are given by that table; D and trimming were obtained from the DNA. The profile shows around 150,000 clones, around nine tenths of them singletons. The rearrangement joins TRBV11-3 to TRBJ2-1; possible D gene TRBD1, 7 bases. The sample was peripheral blood. This receptor was taken from a human donor in a cohort sampled during active COVID-19. CDR3 amino acids: CASSQGGAGYNEQFF. The CDR3 bases are TGTGCCAGCAGCCAGGGGGGCGCCGGCTACAATGAGCAGTTCTTC.